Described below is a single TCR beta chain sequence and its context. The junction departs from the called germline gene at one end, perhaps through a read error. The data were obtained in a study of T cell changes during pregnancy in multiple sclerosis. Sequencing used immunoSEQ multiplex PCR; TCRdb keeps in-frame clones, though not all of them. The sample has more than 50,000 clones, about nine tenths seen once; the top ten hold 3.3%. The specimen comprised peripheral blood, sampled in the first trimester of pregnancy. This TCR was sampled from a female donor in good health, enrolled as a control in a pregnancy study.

The CDR3 protein is CASSLGAGTGELFF. The DNA for the CDR3 is TGTGCTAGCAGCTTAGGAGCAGGTACCGGGGAGCTGTTTTTT. This sequence joins TRBV7-7 and TRBJ2-2, with D hard to call. The CDR3 totals 14 residues. Germline CDR1 is SSHAT and CDR2 is FNYEAQ (reference sequence).